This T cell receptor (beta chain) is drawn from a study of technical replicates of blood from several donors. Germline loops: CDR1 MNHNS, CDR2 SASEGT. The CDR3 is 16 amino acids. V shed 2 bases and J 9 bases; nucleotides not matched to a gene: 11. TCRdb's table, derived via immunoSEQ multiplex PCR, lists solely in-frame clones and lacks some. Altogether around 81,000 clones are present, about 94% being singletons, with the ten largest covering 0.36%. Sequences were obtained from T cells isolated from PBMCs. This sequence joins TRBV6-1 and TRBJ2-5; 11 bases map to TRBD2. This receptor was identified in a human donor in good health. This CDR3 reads CASSEKLAGGPEAQYF. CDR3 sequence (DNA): TGTGCCAGCAGTGAAAAGCTAGCGGGAGGACCTGAGGCCCAGTACTTC.